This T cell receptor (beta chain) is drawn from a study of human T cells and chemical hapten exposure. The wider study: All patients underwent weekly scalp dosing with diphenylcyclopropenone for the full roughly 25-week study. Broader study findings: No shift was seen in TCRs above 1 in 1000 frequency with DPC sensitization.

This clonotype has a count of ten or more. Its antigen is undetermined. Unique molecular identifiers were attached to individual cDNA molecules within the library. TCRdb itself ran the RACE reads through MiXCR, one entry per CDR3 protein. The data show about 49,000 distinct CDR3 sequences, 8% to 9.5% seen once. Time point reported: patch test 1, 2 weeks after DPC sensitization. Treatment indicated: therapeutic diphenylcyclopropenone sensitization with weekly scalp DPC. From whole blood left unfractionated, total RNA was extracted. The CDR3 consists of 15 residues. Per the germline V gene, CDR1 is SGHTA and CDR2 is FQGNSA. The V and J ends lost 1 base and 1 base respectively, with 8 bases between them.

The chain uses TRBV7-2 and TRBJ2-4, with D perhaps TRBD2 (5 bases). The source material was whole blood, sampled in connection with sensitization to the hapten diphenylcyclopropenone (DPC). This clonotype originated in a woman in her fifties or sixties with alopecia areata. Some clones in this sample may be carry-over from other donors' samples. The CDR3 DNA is TGTGCCAGCAGCTTAGACGGGAAGGCCAAAAACATTCAGTACTTC. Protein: CASSLDGKAKNIQYF.